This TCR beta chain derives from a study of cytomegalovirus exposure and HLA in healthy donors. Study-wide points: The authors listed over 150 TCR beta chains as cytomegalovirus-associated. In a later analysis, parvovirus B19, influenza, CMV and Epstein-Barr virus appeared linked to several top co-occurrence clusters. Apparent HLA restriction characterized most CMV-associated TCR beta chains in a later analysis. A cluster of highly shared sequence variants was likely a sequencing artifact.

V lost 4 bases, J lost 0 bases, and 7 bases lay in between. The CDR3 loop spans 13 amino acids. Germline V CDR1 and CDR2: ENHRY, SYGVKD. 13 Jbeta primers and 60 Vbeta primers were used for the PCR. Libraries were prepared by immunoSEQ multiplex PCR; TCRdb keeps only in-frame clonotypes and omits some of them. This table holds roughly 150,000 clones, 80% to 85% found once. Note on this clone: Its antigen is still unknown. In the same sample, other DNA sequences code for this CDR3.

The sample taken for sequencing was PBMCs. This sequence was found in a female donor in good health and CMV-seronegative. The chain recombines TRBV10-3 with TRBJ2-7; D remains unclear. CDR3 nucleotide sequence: TGTGCCATCAGTGTGGCTAGCTCCTACGAGCAGTACTTC. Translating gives CAISVASSYEQYF.